The 16 T cell receptor beta chains given below trace back to one sample, sequenced in a study of T cells in Graves' hyperthyroidism and ophthalmopathy. The source material, RNA transcripts, was used to amplify TCR beta CDR3 regions. The study used the HTBI primer set for a first-round RT-PCR of the TCR CDR3. TCRdb ran MiXCR on the multiplex PCR reads and lists one entry per CDR3 protein. This table holds 450,000 to 600,000 distinct CDR3 sequences, about 20% found once. Sequenced material: blood. Source of these receptors: a man in his forties with Graves' ophthalmopathy.

This clonotype appeared a few times. V and J are TRBV9 and TRBJ2-7, with 7 nucleotides matching TRBD1. There are 15 residues in the CDR3. Trimming took 2 bases from V and 2 from J; bases not matched to a gene: 7. Germline V gives CDR1 SGDLS, CDR2 YYNGEE. The CDR3 DNA reads TGTGCCAGCAGCGTCCACGCAGGGGGACCCTACGAGCAGTACTTC. It yields the protein CASSVHAGGPYEQYF.

This clonotype was recorded many times. CDR3 sequence reads: CASSPPLVPDTQYF. The CDR3 DNA reads TGTGCCAGCAGTCCCCCTCTAGTTCCAGATACGCAGTATTTT. The rearrangement joins TRBV6-2 or TRBV6-3 to TRBJ2-3; D remains unclear. The CDR3 loop spans 14 amino acids. Germline V CDR1 and CDR2: MNHEY, SVGEGT. V lost 5 bases and J lost 4, with 13 bases in between.

The V gene is TRBV6-2 or TRBV6-3, the J gene TRBJ2-1, with 11 positions matching TRBD2. Germline lookup yields CDR1 MNHEY and CDR2 SVGEGT. CDR3 length: 16 amino acids. V lost 6 bases to trimming and J lost 2 bases; unmatched junction nucleotides: 6. CDR3 DNA sequence: TGTGCCAGCAGACCAGGACTAGCGGGCACCTACAATGAGCAGTTCTTC. Translation gives CASRPGLAGTYNEQFF.

This clonotype was recorded a few times. This chain connects TRBV27 to TRBJ2-7; 7 bases fit TRBD1. From germline, CDR1 is MNHEY and CDR2 SMNVEV (reference sequence). The CDR3 is 16 amino acids. V shed 0 bases, J shed 0 bases, and the junction held 5 bases outside the gene matches. The CDR3 region is CASSLSGQVSSYEQYF. In DNA form, the CDR3 reads TGTGCCAGCAGTTTATCAGGACAGGTGAGCTCCTACGAGCAGTACTTC.

Ten or more counts support this clonotype. This chain connects TRBV7-2 to TRBJ2-3; 7 nucleotides line up with TRBD1. The CDR3 sequence is 15 residues long. Germline CDR1 is SGHTA and CDR2 is FQGNSA. Germline trimming cut 5 bases from V and 9 bases from J; bases unmatched to any gene: 14. The CDR3 nucleotides read TGTGCCAGCAGCCAATCGACAGGGTTTGAGGGGACGCAGTATTTT. Translation gives CASSQSTGFEGTQYF.

Ten or more counts support this clonotype. J is TRBJ2-7 and V is TRBV27, with a weak D call TRBD2 (5 bases). Between the trimmed V and J ends, which lost 6 bases and 2 bases, there was a span of 17 bases. The CDR3 spans 15 residues. Germline CDR1 reads MNHEY; CDR2 reads SMNVEV (reference sequence). CDR3 region: CASSKLDQSTYEQYF. The CDR3 DNA sequence: TGTGCCAGCAGCAAACTAGATCAATCCACCTACGAGCAGTACTTC.

The chain carries TRBV9 and TRBJ2-1, with 10 bases lining up with TRBD1. CDR3 length equals 15 residues. The trim removed 3 bases at V and 8 bases at J, leaving 8 bases unmatched. Germline CDR1 SGDLS, CDR2 YYNGEE. DNA of the CDR3: TGTGCCAGCAGCGCCGGACAGGGGGTAAGGGATGAGCAGTTCTTC. This encodes CASSAGQGVRDEQFF.

Here the CDR3 reads CASSFLGQGDDYGYTF. CDR3 DNA: TGTGCCAGCAGTTTTCTGGGACAGGGGGACGACTATGGCTACACCTTC. The J gene is TRBJ1-2, the V gene TRBV28, with TRBD1 matching over 11 bases. This CDR3 has 16 residues. The germline V gene encodes CDR1 MDHEN and CDR2 SYDVKM. V dropped 3 bases and J dropped 3; count of bases not matched to a gene: 6.

This clonotype occurred a few times. This chain connects TRBV7-8 to TRBJ2-5; D perhaps matches TRBD2 (5 bases). The CDR3 loop spans 19 amino acids. The V end lost 1 base, the J end lost 2 bases, and 23 bases lay between the germline ends. Germline CDR1 SGHVS, CDR2 FQNEAQ. In DNA form, the CDR3 reads TGTGCCAGCAGCTTAGAGGAGGTATGGCCTAGCAGACCACAAGAGACCCAGTACTTC. Its translation: CASSLEEVWPSRPQETQYF.

This clonotype occurred many times. The chain has TRBV30 and TRBJ2-3; D may be TRBD2 (5 bases). Per the germline V gene, CDR1 is GTSNPN and CDR2 is SVGIG (reference sequence). V was cut by 1 base and J by 3 bases, with 8 bases left in between. This CDR3 is 13 amino acids long. The CDR3, as DNA: TGTGCCTGGAGTGAACTAGTGACAGATACGCAGTATTTT. Amino acids: CAWSELVTDTQYF.

In its sample, this clonotype was seen many times. The chain's CDR3 is CASSLLSTDGYTF. CDR3 coding DNA: TGTGCCAGCAGTTTGCTGTCCACTGATGGCTACACCTTC. The chain couples TRBV12-3 or TRBV12-4 to TRBJ1-2, with D unresolved. Trimming pared 3 bases from V and 6 bases from J, leaving 11 bases between. The CDR3 has 13 residues.

This chain connects TRBV6-2 or TRBV6-3 to TRBJ1-5, with a possible D match to TRBD1 (5 bases). Trimming took 2 bases from V and 3 from J, leaving 17 bases between them. CDR3 length: 17 residues. Germline CDR1 and CDR2: MNHEY and SVGEGT. The CDR3 coding sequence is TGTGCCAGCAGTTACATGCAGGGAAAGGACCACAATCAGCCCCAGCATTTT. It is translated as CASSYMQGKDHNQPQHF.

This clonotype was counted a few times. V and J are TRBV29-1 and TRBJ2-2; 10 positions agree with TRBD1. CDR3 length: 15 amino acids. Trimming at V came to 6 bases and at J to 3 bases, leaving 7 bases not matched to a gene. Germline V CDR1 and CDR2: SQVTM, ANQGSEA. The CDR3 DNA sequence: TGCAGCGTAGAGGGACAGGGGAGTTACACCGGGGAGCTGTTTTTT. The encoded protein is CSVEGQGSYTGELFF.

The chain couples TRBV18 to TRBJ2-1, with a weak D call TRBD1 (5 bases). Judging by the DNA end, TRBJ2-7 fits better; the J call may be wrong. The germline V gene has CDR1 KGHSH and CDR2 LQKENI. The CDR3 totals 13 residues. In DNA form, the CDR3 reads TGTGCCAGCTCAACCAGGACAAGGAATGAGCAGTACTTC. Its translation: CASSTRTRNEQYF.

The chain employs TRBV6-1 and TRBJ2-5; D is undetermined. The CDR3 runs to 13 residues. Trimming took 0 bases from V and 2 from J, leaving 4 bases between them. Germline CDR1 MNHNS, CDR2 SASEGT. CDR3 sequence (DNA): TGTGCCAGCAGTGAAGCCGGGCAAGAGACCCAGTACTTC. Its protein product is CASSEAGQETQYF.

The table lists this clonotype with a few counts. This rearrangement joins TRBV19 to TRBJ2-2; D unresolved. V was trimmed by 1 base and J by 5 bases, leaving 20 bases between them. Germline values: CDR1 LNHDA, CDR2 SQIVND (reference sequence). The CDR3 has 18 amino acids. The CDR3 region has the DNA TGTGCCAGTAGTATAGTTCGGCAAATCGTCGGTCTAACCGGGGAGCTGTTTTTT. Protein: CASSIVRQIVGLTGELFF.